These 19 T cell receptor beta chains were all obtained from the same sample, sequenced in a study of T cell changes during pregnancy in multiple sclerosis (dated by TCRdb to about 2019). Libraries were prepared through the immunoSEQ multiplex PCR assay. TCRdb retrieved this table from immuneACCESS and kept in-frame rearrangements only. Not all clones are present; in checked studies, unresolved V genes account for under half, and no reason is known for the remainder. The sample data list more than 55,000 clones, and approximately 90% of these were observed just once. More than 0.9% of the sample is in the top ten clones. This material consisted of peripheral blood, taken in the third trimester of pregnancy. The origin of the receptors is a female donor with multiple sclerosis, enrolled in a pregnancy study.

As regards this clone: Other DNA sequences from this sample encode an identical CDR3 as well. The rearrangement links TRBV5-4 to TRBJ2-3, with 11 positions matching TRBD2. Germline V gene sequence: CDR1 SGHNT, CDR2 YYREEE (reference sequence). The V gene end was trimmed by 2 bases and the J gene end by 6 bases; junction bases not matched to a gene: 5. This CDR3 is 15 amino acids long. The DNA of the CDR3 is TGTGCCAGCAGCTTAGTACTAGCGGGAGCGGATACGCAGTATTTT. This sequence encodes CASSLVLAGADTQYF.

The chain is built from TRBV5-1 and TRBJ1-1; TRBD1 agrees at 7 bases. The V gene's germline CDR1 is SGHRS and CDR2 YFSETQ. The trim removed 0 bases at V and 4 bases at J, leaving 12 bases unmatched. The CDR3 runs 17 residues. The CDR3 DNA reads TGCGCCAGCAGCTTGGAGGGGGCTAAAGGGTGGGTCACTGAAGCTTTCTTT. Its translation is CASSLEGAKGWVTEAFF. The full variable domain, its missing parts supplied by reference TRBV5-1 and TRBJ1-1, is KAGVTQTPRYLIKTRGQQVTLSCSPISGHRSVSWYQQTPGQGLQFLFEYFSETQRNKGNFPGRFSGRQFSNSRSEMNVSTLELGDSALYLCASSLEGAKGWVTEAFFGQGTRLTVV.

This chain joins TRBV6-1 and TRBJ1-1; unclear D gene. This CDR3 contains 15 residues. V was trimmed by 6 bases and J by 1 base, leaving 15 bases between them. CDR1 and CDR2 from the germline V gene are MNHNS and SASEGT. This CDR3 is CASSVTRWRNTEAFF. The DNA for the CDR3 is TGTGCCAGCAGCGTTACTCGATGGAGGAACACTGAAGCTTTCTTT.

The gene calls are TRBV6-1 and TRBJ2-1; TRBD2 matches 10 bases. Germline trimming cut 6 bases from V and 7 bases from J; bases unmatched to any gene: 9. Germline V gives CDR1 MNHNS, CDR2 SASEGT. The CDR3 is made up of 15 amino acids. CDR3 region: CASSDLAGVANEQFF. CDR3 nucleotide sequence: TGTGCCAGCAGCGATCTAGCGGGAGTAGCGAATGAGCAGTTCTTC.

The rearrangement links TRBV6-5 to TRBJ1-1; D may be TRBD1 (5 bases). The length of the CDR3 is 14 residues. From germline, CDR1 is MNHEY and CDR2 SVGAGI. Trimming stripped 2 bases from V and 5 bases from J, with 12 bases between. CDR3 DNA sequence: TGTGCCAGCAGTTACGGGGGAGGGAGGACTGAAGCTTTCTTT. Translating gives CASSYGGGRTEAFF.

The chain employs TRBV12-5 and TRBJ2-7; 7 nucleotides align to TRBD1. The junction had 12 bases not matched to a gene; V was cut back by 0 bases and J by 1 base. Germline V gives CDR1 LGHNT, CDR2 FRNRAP. The length of the CDR3 is 18 residues. The CDR3 spells CASGLVPRDSLPSYEQYF. DNA for the CDR3: TGTGCTAGTGGTTTGGTACCCCGGGACAGCCTACCATCCTACGAGCAGTACTTC.

The J gene is TRBJ2-7, the V gene TRBV2; 9 bases line up with TRBD1. The CDR3 extends over 15 amino acids. The ends lost 6 bases at V and 2 bases at J; junction bases unmatched: 8. Germline assignment: CDR1 SNHLY and CDR2 FYNNEI. Written as DNA, the CDR3 is TGTGCCAGCAGGGACCCGGGACAGGGACCCTACGAGCAGTACTTC. Protein sequence: CASRDPGQGPYEQYF.

The chain combines TRBV7-2 with TRBJ2-1; TRBD2 matches at 9 bases. The CDR3 sequence is 18 residues long. Germline V lookup: CDR1 SGHTA, CDR2 FQGNSA. J lost 0 bases, V lost 5 bases, and 11 bases had no gene match. The CDR3 DNA is TGTGCCAGCAGCCAGTTGGCGGGAGGGCCGAGCTCCTACAATGAGCAGTTCTTC. Residues: CASSQLAGGPSSYNEQFF.

The chain carries TRBV19 and TRBJ2-7, with 10 bases matching TRBD1. There are 15 residues in the CDR3. Germline CDR1 is LNHDA and CDR2 is SQIVND (reference sequence). Trimming removed 5 bases from V and 4 bases from J; junction bases left unmatched: 8. The CDR3 sequence: CASSLDGQGVYEQYF. The CDR3 DNA follows: TGTGCCAGTAGTCTTGACGGACAGGGGGTTTACGAGCAGTACTTC.

This chain links TRBV10-1 with TRBJ2-5; D uncertain. This CDR3 has 13 residues. V was pared by 3 bases and J by 1 base, with 6 bases between. The V gene's germline CDR1 is WNHNN and CDR2 SYGVQD (reference sequence). CDR3 residues: CASSDQVQETQYF. CDR3 in DNA: TGCGCCAGCAGTGATCAGGTCCAAGAGACCCAGTACTTC.

The V and J genes are TRBV7-3 and TRBJ1-1; no clear D gene. CDR3 size: 17 residues. Germline loops: CDR1 SGHTA, CDR2 FQGTGA. Trimming stripped 5 bases from V and 0 bases from J, with 19 bases between. The CDR3 loop is CASSLNPEERLNTEAFF. In nucleotides, the CDR3 is TGTGCCAGCAGCCTTAATCCGGAGGAGAGGTTGAACACTGAAGCTTTCTTT.

CDR3 amino acids: CAISPGTANEQFF. CDR3 nucleotide sequence: TGTGCCATCAGTCCCGGGACTGCTAATGAGCAGTTCTTC. J is TRBJ2-1 and V is TRBV10-3, with TRBD2 as a possible D gene (6 bases). Trimming removed 5 bases at V and 7 bases at J, with 12 bases between. Germline V gene data show CDR1 as ENHRY and CDR2 as SYGVKD. This CDR3 has 13 residues.

This chain links TRBV5-1 with TRBJ1-1, with D possibly matching TRBD1 (6 bases). The CDR3 extends over 13 amino acids. Trimming took off 5 bases at V and 5 bases at J, with 13 bases between the two ends. Germline loops: CDR1 SGHRS, CDR2 YFSETQ. CDR3 DNA: TGCGCCAGCAGAATTCAGGGGAGAACTGAAGCTTTCTTT. It codes for CASRIQGRTEAFF. The full variable domain, with the rest looked up from reference TRBV5-1 and TRBJ1-1, is KAGVTQTPRYLIKTRGQQVTLSCSPISGHRSVSWYQQTPGQGLQFLFEYFSETQRNKGNFPGRFSGRQFSNSRSEMNVSTLELGDSALYLCASRIQGRTEAFFGQGTRLTVV.

The chain recombines TRBV19 with TRBJ2-5; 7 positions match TRBD2. There are 15 residues in the CDR3. Germline CDR1 and CDR2: LNHDA and SQIVND (reference sequence). The ends lost 5 bases at V and 4 bases at J; junction bases unmatched: 10. The DNA of the CDR3 is TGTGCCAGTAGTTCGCGGCGGGAGCTGGGAGAGACCCAGTACTTC. It yields the protein CASSSRRELGETQYF.

This chain uses TRBV7-9 with TRBJ2-7; 10 positions agree with TRBD2. This CDR3 spans 14 amino acids. Trimming took 5 bases from V and 2 from J; bases not matched to a gene: 3. Germline V gene lookup returns CDR1 SEHNR and CDR2 FQNEAQ (reference sequence). CDR3 in DNA: TGTGCCAGCAGCCCCGGGACTAGCGCCTACGAGCAGTACTTC. Protein: CASSPGTSAYEQYF.

The CDR3 nucleotides read TGTGCCAGCAGTGACGTCCGGGGGGACTATGGCTACACCTTC. It translates to CASSDVRGDYGYTF. The chain recombines TRBV6-1 with TRBJ1-2, with D possibly matching TRBD1 (5 bases). Germline V gene data show CDR1 as MNHNS and CDR2 as SASEGT. V dropped 3 bases and J dropped 3 bases, with 11 bases sitting between them. This CDR3 has 14 residues.

This clone was seen once. This chain uses TRBV7-9 with TRBJ1-3, with TRBD1 matching 7 bases. CDR1 and CDR2 from the germline V gene are SEHNR and FQNEAQ (reference sequence). Trimming took 5 bases from V and 3 from J; bases not matched to a gene: 4. The CDR3 covers 14 residues. CDR3 residues: CASSRQGVGNTIYF. CDR3 in DNA: TGTGCCAGCAGCCGGCAGGGGGTTGGAAACACCATATATTTT. The full variable domain, in which reference TRBV7-9 and TRBJ1-3 provide the parts outside the CDR3, is DTGVSQNPRHKITKRGQNVTFRCDPISEHNRLYWYRQTLGQGPEFLTYFQNEAQLEKSRLLSDRFSAERPKGSFSTLEIQRTEQGDSAMYLCASSRQGVGNTIYFGEGSWLTVV.

J is TRBJ1-1 and V is TRBV28, with TRBD1 matching 8 bases. CDR1 is MDHEN and CDR2 is SYDVKM in the germline V gene. Trimming removed 2 bases from V and 1 base from J; junction bases left unmatched: 9. This CDR3 has 17 amino acids. For the CDR3, the DNA is TGTGCCAGCAGTTTAGAGGACAGGGTAAATAGGAACACTGAAGCTTTCTTT. Its protein product is CASSLEDRVNRNTEAFF.

This clone was recorded once. The chain employs TRBV5-5 and TRBJ2-7; 12 bases agree with TRBD2. Germline V CDR1 and CDR2: SGHKS, YYEKEE (reference sequence). V trimming: 3 bases; J trimming: 5 bases; junction bases outside the gene matches: 6. This CDR3 region has 15 residues. The CDR3 loop reads CASSSSGRAWDEQYF. The DNA of the CDR3 is TGTGCCAGCAGCTCTAGCGGGAGGGCCTGGGACGAGCAGTACTTC.